This T cell receptor (beta chain) stems from a study of blood T cell repertoires in COVID-19. Background on the study: The samples span acute and convalescent COVID-19 from the United States, Italy and Spain.

Germline CDR1 LNHDA, CDR2 SQIVND (reference sequence). The CDR3 spans 16 residues. Trimming took 5 bases from V and 2 from J; bases not matched to a gene: 6. Sequencing used immunoSEQ multiplex PCR; TCRdb keeps in-frame clones, though not all of them. The sample lists about 320,000 clones; 87% were seen once. The sequenced sample was PBMCs or T cells enriched from blood (not recorded which). The genes are TRBV19 and TRBJ2-6; 7 bases are a match to TRBD1. This clonotype originated in a woman aged 25 to 39 who had recovered from COVID-19. The chain's CDR3 is CASSFPQGTGANVLTF. The CDR3 DNA sequence: TGTGCCAGTAGTTTTCCACAGGGGACTGGGGCCAACGTCCTGACTTTC.